These 13 T cell receptor beta chains share one sample of origin, sequenced in a study of cytomegalovirus exposure and HLA in healthy donors. PCR was performed using 60 Vbeta and 13 Jbeta primers. Sequencing used immunoSEQ multiplex PCR; TCRdb keeps in-frame clones, though not all of them. The sample shows fewer than 200,000 clones, about four fifths of them seen only once. Material: PBMCs. Receptors were obtained from a woman between 50 and 59 years old in good health and CMV-seronegative.

The J gene is TRBJ2-5, the V gene TRBV7-2; weak D call: TRBD2 (7 bases). The germline gives CDR1 SGHTA, CDR2 FQGNSA. V was shortened by 0 bases and J by 5 bases, with 10 bases between the two germline ends. CDR3 length: 14 amino acids. CDR3 sequence: CASSLAGGQETQYF. Written as DNA, the CDR3 is TGTGCCAGCAGCTTAGCGGGGGGGCAGGAGACCCAGTACTTC.

The table lists this clone with a few counts. The chain links TRBV7-2 to TRBJ1-5, with D perhaps matching TRBD1 (5 bases). The CDR3 runs to 15 residues. The V and J ends lost 5 bases and 1 base respectively, with 12 bases between them. Germline V gives CDR1 SGHTA, CDR2 FQGNSA. The CDR3 DNA reads TGTGCCAGCAGCGCGGACATCGCAAGCAATCAGCCCCAGCATTTT. As protein: CASSADIASNQPQHF.

This chain joins TRBV29-1 and TRBJ2-7; D is possibly TRBD1 (8 bases). CDR1 is SQVTM, CDR2 ANQGSEA, per germline. The CDR3 has 13 amino acids. V was clipped by 6 bases and J by 7 bases, with 19 bases between them. Here the CDR3 reads CSVGRDRSGEQYF. CDR3 nucleotide sequence: TGCAGCGTGGGGAGGGACAGGTCTGGGGAGCAGTACTTC.

The gene calls are TRBV11-2 and TRBJ2-1; possible D gene TRBD2, 6 bases. Germline lookup yields CDR1 SGHAT and CDR2 FQNNGV. The V and J ends lost 5 bases and 5 bases respectively, with 16 bases between them. The CDR3 is made up of 15 amino acids. The CDR3 sequence: CASSPYGSIDNEQFF. In DNA, the CDR3 is TGTGCCAGCAGCCCTTACGGGAGCATAGACAATGAGCAGTTCTTC.

The chain is built from TRBV7-2 and TRBJ2-2; 16 bases map to TRBD2. Germline V gene data show CDR1 as SGHTA and CDR2 as FQGNSA. CDR3 size: 17 residues. The J segment lost 7 bases and the V segment lost 4 bases, leaving 6 bases of the junction unmatched. CDR3: CASSWGLAGGPGGELFF. The CDR3 DNA sequence: TGTGCCAGCAGCTGGGGACTAGCGGGGGGGCCTGGCGGGGAGCTGTTTTTT.

The chain combines TRBV30 with TRBJ1-1; possible D gene TRBD1, 5 bases. V was trimmed by 5 bases and J by 2 bases, leaving 21 bases between them. The CDR3 has 16 residues. Per germline, CDR1 GTSNPN and CDR2 SVGIG (reference sequence). The CDR3 spells CAWGRTLDTQNTEAFF. CDR3 sequence (DNA): TGTGCCTGGGGGAGGACTTTGGACACTCAAAACACTGAAGCTTTCTTT.

V is TRBV28 and J is TRBJ2-7; weak D call: TRBD2 (6 bases). The length of the CDR3 is 15 residues. The V end lost 3 bases, the J end lost 1 base, and 13 bases lay between the germline ends. In germline, CDR1 is MDHEN, CDR2 SYDVKM. CDR3 DNA: TGTGCCAGCAGTTTGAACCCGGGAGAGTCCTACGAGCAGTACTTC. Translation gives CASSLNPGESYEQYF.

Concerning this clone itself: The sample has other DNA sequences that encode this CDR3 too. V and J are TRBV9 and TRBJ1-3, with a possible D match to TRBD1 (5 bases). CDR1 is SGDLS, CDR2 YYNGEE, per germline. There are 15 residues in the CDR3. V lost 0 bases and J 4 bases, leaving 11 bases between the germline ends. The CDR3 sequence: CASSVAQGTGNTIYF. CDR3 in DNA: TGTGCCAGCAGCGTAGCCCAGGGAACCGGAAACACCATATATTTT.

The chain has TRBV27 and TRBJ2-2; 12 nucleotides line up with TRBD2. V trimming: 3 bases; J trimming: 0 bases; junction bases outside the gene matches: 5. CDR1 is MNHEY and CDR2 is SMNVEV in the germline V gene (reference sequence). This CDR3 has 18 amino acids. CDR3 region: CASSFRRTSGTNTGELFF. The CDR3 bases are TGTGCCAGCAGTTTCCGCCGGACTAGCGGGACGAACACCGGGGAGCTGTTTTTT.

The chain has TRBV4-1 and TRBJ2-7, with a tentative D call TRBD1 (6 bases). This CDR3 has 16 residues. Trimming removed 4 bases from V and 0 bases from J, with 16 bases in between. Per germline, CDR1 MGHRA and CDR2 YSYEKL. The CDR3 DNA is TGCGCCAGCAGCCCCAAACGGACAGCTAACTCCTACGAGCAGTACTTC. Translating it yields CASSPKRTANSYEQYF.

J is TRBJ1-5 and V is TRBV5-4; 7 bases line up with TRBD1. CDR3 length: 13 amino acids. With 3 bases clipped from V and 5 bases from J, the junction kept 2 bases outside the gene matches. Germline V gene sequence: CDR1 SGHNT, CDR2 YYREEE (reference sequence). The CDR3 region has the DNA TGTGCCAGCAGCTCAGGACAGGATCAGCCCCAGCATTTT. Protein product: CASSSGQDQPQHF. Variable domain in full (rest from reference TRBV5-4 and TRBJ1-5): ETGVTQSPTHLIKTRGQQVTLRCSSQSGHNTVSWYQQALGQGPQFIFQYYREEENGRGNFPPRFSGLQFPNYSSELNVNALELDDSALYLCASSSGQDQPQHFGDGTRLSIL.

The V gene is TRBV5-6, the J gene TRBJ2-1, with D perhaps matching TRBD2 (5 bases). The CDR3 extends over 16 amino acids. Germline V gene sequence: CDR1 SGHDT, CDR2 YYEEEE. With 0 bases removed from V and 0 bases from J, the gap between germline ends came to 10 bases. Here the CDR3 DNA reads TGTGCCAGCAGCTTGGACATTGGGAGCTCCTACAATGAGCAGTTCTTC. Protein product: CASSLDIGSSYNEQFF.

The rearrangement uses TRBV6-1 and TRBJ2-1; 7 bases align to TRBD1. Looked up from germline, CDR1 is MNHNS and CDR2 is SASEGT. The CDR3 extends over 15 amino acids. The J segment lost 7 bases and the V segment lost 6 bases, leaving 12 bases of the junction unmatched. CDR3 region: CASRGTESRGNEQFF. In nucleotides, the CDR3 is TGTGCCAGCAGAGGGACAGAATCGAGGGGAAATGAGCAGTTCTTC.